A selection of T cell receptor beta chains follows, all from one sample in a study of T cell responses to AZD1222 COVID-19 vaccine. Here immunoSEQ multiplex PCR was the method, and the copy in TCRdb shows in-frame clones only, minus some. The sample gives about 160,000 clones, about 90% of which show up once; around 2% is in the top ten. The material was peripheral blood, obtained on day 0 of AZD1222 vaccination. These TCRs come from an adult in good health. The CDR3 runs from the conserved cysteine through the conserved F or W.

V gene	CDR3 protein
TRBV24-1	CATSDPVAGGGHEQYF
TRBV2	CASRETVNTGELFF
TRBV19	CASKTGQGAAYGYTF
TRBV6-5	CASSYVQGGSYEQYF
TRBV7-2	CASRSVAGSGDTQYF
TRBV7-2	CASSAPTGSPLLGTEAFF
TRBV7-2	CASSPGLAEQYF
TRBV27	CASSLRLGDSKVSGEQYF
TRBV3-1/TRBV3-2	CASSQDLVAGAHNEQFF
TRBV4-3	CASSQDLGQAAIEPLHF
TRBV30	CAWSVGDHSPLHF
TRBV19	CASSYGYEKLFF
TRBV6-6	CASSASTDYGYTF
TRBV30	CAWSQRADRALAFF
TRBV6-5	CASELLRINEQFF
TRBV27	CASSLSGTYNEQFF
TRBV15	CATSRDATDEQYF
TRBV5-6	CASSLEAGAEEKLFF
TRBV10-2	CASSESKGLTYEQYF
TRBV4-2	CASSPDRSKDSPLHF
TRBV30	CAWKYGDRVNTEAFF
TRBV4-1	CASRGEYEKLFF
TRBV5-1	CASSIIAGEGTDTQYF
TRBV5-4	CASSFGGGFSYNEQFF
TRBV29-1	CSVETQGGYTEAFF
TRBV3-1/TRBV3-2	CASSQVQGYGYTF
TRBV7-2	CASSLEGAGSRQPQHF
TRBV10-1	CASSEGGGEAFF
TRBV5-4	CASSTDPISSYNEQFF
TRBV7-9	CASSLATGVEAFF
TRBV19	CASSPRTGVGRVEKLFF
TRBV30	CAWNMPPGEQYF
TRBV28	CASLSPYEQYF
TRBV7-2	CASSLIRTGNTDTQYF
TRBV28	CASRPEEGTEAFF